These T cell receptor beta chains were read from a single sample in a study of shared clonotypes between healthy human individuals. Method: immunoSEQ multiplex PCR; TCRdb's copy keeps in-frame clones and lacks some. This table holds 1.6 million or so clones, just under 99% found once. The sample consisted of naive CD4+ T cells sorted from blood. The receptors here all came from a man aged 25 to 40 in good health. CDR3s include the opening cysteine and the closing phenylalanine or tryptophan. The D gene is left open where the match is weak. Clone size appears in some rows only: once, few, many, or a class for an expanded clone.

CDR3 DNA: TGTGCCAGCTCACATCGGGAGCCCCAAGAGACCCAGTACTTC
CDR3 protein: CASSHREPQETQYF
clone size: -
D gene: -
J gene: TRBJ2-5
V gene: TRBV18

CDR3 DNA: TGTGCCAGCAGCTTAGAGCAGGTTAAAGATACGCAGTATTTT
CDR3 protein: CASSLEQVKDTQYF
clone size: -
D gene: -
J gene: TRBJ2-3
V gene: TRBV11-1

CDR3 DNA: TGTGCCGCCCGCAGGGAGATGGAAACTGAAGCTTTCTTT
CDR3 protein: CAARREMETEAFF
clone size: -
D gene: -
J gene: TRBJ1-1
V gene: TRBV4-2

CDR3 DNA: TGTGCCAGCACCCCCCAGCGGGGATACAATGAGCAGTTCTTC
CDR3 protein: CASTPQRGYNEQFF
clone size: -
D gene: TRBD2
J gene: TRBJ2-1
V gene: TRBV2

CDR3 DNA: TGTGCCATCAGTGAGTCGAGAAACACCATATATTTT
CDR3 protein: CAISESRNTIYF
clone size: -
D gene: -
J gene: TRBJ1-3
V gene: TRBV10-3

CDR3 DNA: TGTGCCAGCAGCCTCCTGGCGGGATACAATGAGCAGTTCTTC
CDR3 protein: CASSLLAGYNEQFF
clone size: -
D gene: -
J gene: TRBJ2-1
V gene: TRBV14

CDR3 DNA: TGTGCCAGCAGTGATTATGGGACAGGGGCCGAGCAGTACTTC
CDR3 protein: CASSDYGTGAEQYF
clone size: -
D gene: TRBD1
J gene: TRBJ2-7
V gene: TRBV6-1

CDR3 DNA: TGTGCCAGCAGCGCGACCGGGACAGACACATACGAGCAGTACTTC
CDR3 protein: CASSATGTDTYEQYF
clone size: -
D gene: TRBD1
J gene: TRBJ2-7
V gene: TRBV11-2

CDR3 DNA: TGTGCCAGTAGACAAACGGGACAGGGAAACGAGCAGTTCTTC
CDR3 protein: CASRQTGQGNEQFF
clone size: -
D gene: TRBD1
J gene: TRBJ2-1
V gene: TRBV19

CDR3 DNA: TGTGCCAGCAGTGTGGGGCTAGCGAAGGGGAATGAGCAGTTCTTC
CDR3 protein: CASSVGLAKGNEQFF
clone size: -
D gene: -
J gene: TRBJ2-1
V gene: TRBV5-4

CDR3 DNA: TGTGCCAGCAGCCAAGACAGGGGATTCTCCACGGATGAGCAGTTCTTC
CDR3 protein: CASSQDRGFSTDEQFF
clone size: once
D gene: TRBD1
J gene: TRBJ2-1
V gene: TRBV9

CDR3 DNA: TGTGCCAGAAGCTGTAGTGAGGGGGGTAGCAATCAGCCCCAGCATTTT
CDR3 protein: CARSCSEGGSNQPQHF
clone size: -
D gene: -
J gene: TRBJ1-5
V gene: TRBV5-3

CDR3 DNA: TGTGCCAGCAGCCCTTACAGGAATGAGCAGTTCTTC
CDR3 protein: CASSPYRNEQFF
clone size: once
D gene: -
J gene: TRBJ2-1
V gene: TRBV5-4

CDR3 DNA: TGCGCCAGCGGCGGGGGAAACACCATATATTTT
CDR3 protein: CASGGGNTIYF
clone size: -
D gene: -
J gene: TRBJ1-3
V gene: TRBV4-3

CDR3 DNA: TGTGCCAGCAGCCCTGGTGGCGGACAGGGGAAAATCTACGAGCAGTACTTC
CDR3 protein: CASSPGGGQGKIYEQYF
clone size: -
D gene: TRBD1
J gene: TRBJ2-7
V gene: TRBV5-4

CDR3 DNA: TGTGCCATCAGCAGAAACCGGGACTACTCCTACGAGCAGTACTTC
CDR3 protein: CAISRNRDYSYEQYF
clone size: -
D gene: TRBD2
J gene: TRBJ2-7
V gene: TRBV10-3

CDR3 DNA: TGTGCCAGCAGCGTAGCTGGCGGGATGGGGGAGACCCAGTACTTC
CDR3 protein: CASSVAGGMGETQYF
clone size: -
D gene: -
J gene: TRBJ2-5
V gene: TRBV9

CDR3 DNA: TGTGCCAGTAGTATAGTCACAGGTAGTCCCCAAGAGACCCAGTACTTC
CDR3 protein: CASSIVTGSPQETQYF
clone size: -
D gene: -
J gene: TRBJ2-5
V gene: TRBV19

CDR3 DNA: TGTGCTAGCAGCTTAGCAGGGGGAGAGACCCAGTACTTC
CDR3 protein: CASSLAGGETQYF
clone size: -
D gene: TRBD1
J gene: TRBJ2-5
V gene: TRBV7-7

CDR3 DNA: TGTGCCAGTACCCAGCGGACAGGGGGCATGAACACTGAAGCTTTCTTT
CDR3 protein: CASTQRTGGMNTEAFF
clone size: -
D gene: TRBD1
J gene: TRBJ1-1
V gene: TRBV19

CDR3 DNA: TGTGCCAGCAGTTACTCCTTCCAGGGGGACACTGAAGCTTTCTTT
CDR3 protein: CASSYSFQGDTEAFF
clone size: -
D gene: TRBD1
J gene: TRBJ1-1
V gene: TRBV6-5

CDR3 DNA: TGCAGCGTTCTATCTCGCGGGAGAACCAATGAGCAGTTCTTC
CDR3 protein: CSVLSRGRTNEQFF
clone size: -
D gene: TRBD2
J gene: TRBJ2-1
V gene: TRBV29-1

CDR3 DNA: TGTGCCAGCAGCTTAGCAGGCAGGGTGGACGAGCAGTTCTTC
CDR3 protein: CASSLAGRVDEQFF
clone size: -
D gene: -
J gene: TRBJ2-1
V gene: TRBV7-9

CDR3 DNA: TGTGCCAGCAGTTCCGGACAGGGATACTACGAGCAGTACTTC
CDR3 protein: CASSSGQGYYEQYF
clone size: -
D gene: TRBD1
J gene: TRBJ2-7
V gene: TRBV28

CDR3 DNA: TGTGCCAGCAGCCAGCCAAATTCCCCGGGAGGGATTCCCTACGAGCAGTACTTC
CDR3 protein: CASSQPNSPGGIPYEQYF
clone size: -
D gene: TRBD2
J gene: TRBJ2-7
V gene: TRBV4-2

CDR3 DNA: TGTGCCAGCAGCCCCAGAGCGGCAGGGGATAGCAATCAGCCCCAGCATTTT
CDR3 protein: CASSPRAAGDSNQPQHF
clone size: -
D gene: -
J gene: TRBJ1-5
V gene: TRBV11-2

CDR3 DNA: TGTGCCTGGAGGGTGCAGGGAAACTATGGCTACACCTTC
CDR3 protein: CAWRVQGNYGYTF
clone size: -
D gene: -
J gene: TRBJ1-2
V gene: TRBV30

CDR3 DNA: TGTGCCTGGAGGGACGTGGGCAGGGCGGACACTGAAGCTTTCTTT
CDR3 protein: CAWRDVGRADTEAFF
clone size: -
D gene: -
J gene: TRBJ1-1
V gene: TRBV30

CDR3 DNA: TGTGCCAGCAGGACAAAAATGAACACTGAAGCTTTCTTT
CDR3 protein: CASRTKMNTEAFF
clone size: -
D gene: -
J gene: TRBJ1-1
V gene: TRBV6-1

CDR3 DNA: TGCGCCAGCAGCCAGAGTTGGGGGAATGAGCAGTTCTTC
CDR3 protein: CASSQSWGNEQFF
clone size: -
D gene: -
J gene: TRBJ2-1
V gene: TRBV4-1

CDR3 DNA: TGTGCCAGCAGTGAAGACGGGGGCTTGAGCAATCAGCCCCAGCATTTT
CDR3 protein: CASSEDGGLSNQPQHF
clone size: -
D gene: -
J gene: TRBJ1-5
V gene: TRBV2

CDR3 DNA: TGTGCCAGCAGCTTGGACAGATACGAGCAGTACTTC
CDR3 protein: CASSLDRYEQYF
clone size: -
D gene: -
J gene: TRBJ2-7
V gene: TRBV5-4

CDR3 DNA: TGTGCCAGCTCACCACTATTTGAGGGCGGGAGGGCCGAACAGTACTTC
CDR3 protein: CASSPLFEGGRAEQYF
clone size: -
D gene: TRBD2
J gene: TRBJ2-7
V gene: TRBV18

CDR3 DNA: TGTGCCAGCAGTGCCGGGACTAGCGGGAGAGAGACCCAGTACTTC
CDR3 protein: CASSAGTSGRETQYF
clone size: -
D gene: TRBD2
J gene: TRBJ2-5
V gene: TRBV6-1

CDR3 DNA: TGTGCCAGCAGCTTGGTCCGAGGGGCAGAAAACACCGGGGAGCTGTTTTTT
CDR3 protein: CASSLVRGAENTGELFF
clone size: -
D gene: -
J gene: TRBJ2-2
V gene: TRBV5-5

CDR3 DNA: TGTGCCAGCAGCCGGGGACAGGTCAGCCAAGAGACCCAGTACTTC
CDR3 protein: CASSRGQVSQETQYF
clone size: -
D gene: TRBD1
J gene: TRBJ2-5
V gene: TRBV28

CDR3 DNA: TGTGCCAGCAGCTTAATCTTCGAAAAACTGTTTTTT
CDR3 protein: CASSLIFEKLFF
clone size: once
D gene: -
J gene: TRBJ1-4
V gene: TRBV11-2

CDR3 DNA: TGTGCCAGCTCACCACCGGGGGCGGGCTCCTACAATGAGCAGTTCTTC
CDR3 protein: CASSPPGAGSYNEQFF
clone size: -
D gene: -
J gene: TRBJ2-1
V gene: TRBV18

CDR3 DNA: TGTGCCAGTACCCCGAGACGAGGATTCCGAGAGACCGGGGAGCTGTTTTTT
CDR3 protein: CASTPRRGFRETGELFF
clone size: -
D gene: -
J gene: TRBJ2-2
V gene: TRBV19

CDR3 DNA: TGTGCCAGCAGCTTAGCCCCCGGTACGGAGCAGGGAAACTACGAGCAGTACTTC
CDR3 protein: CASSLAPGTEQGNYEQYF
clone size: -
D gene: -
J gene: TRBJ2-7
V gene: TRBV7-6

CDR3 DNA: TGTGCCAGCAGCTTTAGAGGGAATCAGCCCCAGCATTTT
CDR3 protein: CASSFRGNQPQHF
clone size: -
D gene: -
J gene: TRBJ1-5
V gene: TRBV7-9

CDR3 DNA: TGTGCCAGCAGTTCCCTACCCGGGCCAGGGGGAGGCTACACCTTC
CDR3 protein: CASSSLPGPGGGYTF
clone size: -
D gene: TRBD1
J gene: TRBJ1-2
V gene: TRBV27

CDR3 DNA: TGTGCCAGCAGTTACTCTCCGGTGTCCTACGAGCAGTACTTC
CDR3 protein: CASSYSPVSYEQYF
clone size: -
D gene: -
J gene: TRBJ2-7
V gene: TRBV6-5

CDR3 DNA: TGTGCCAGCAGCTTATATGGGCGGGAGGGCCGTAGGTACGAGCAGTACTTC
CDR3 protein: CASSLYGREGRRYEQYF
clone size: -
D gene: TRBD2
J gene: TRBJ2-7
V gene: TRBV7-2

CDR3 DNA: TGTGCCGTGCAACGTGGTCTGGGGTACATTCAGTACTTC
CDR3 protein: CAVQRGLGYIQYF
clone size: once
D gene: -
J gene: TRBJ2-4
V gene: TRBV6-1

CDR3 DNA: TGTGCCAGCAGCTTGCTCCCGGGACTAGCGGTCACAGATACGCAGTATTTT
CDR3 protein: CASSLLPGLAVTDTQYF
clone size: -
D gene: TRBD2
J gene: TRBJ2-3
V gene: TRBV7-9

CDR3 DNA: TGTGCCACCAGCAGAGGTCAGACTAAATCCTACGAGCAGTACTTC
CDR3 protein: CATSRGQTKSYEQYF
clone size: -
D gene: -
J gene: TRBJ2-7
V gene: TRBV15

CDR3 DNA: TGTGCCAGCAGGCCCAGGACTAGCGGGACCTACGAGCAGTACTTC
CDR3 protein: CASRPRTSGTYEQYF
clone size: -
D gene: TRBD2
J gene: TRBJ2-7
V gene: TRBV28

CDR3 DNA: TGTGCCAGCAGCTTTCGGGGGAACACTGAAGCTTTCTTT
CDR3 protein: CASSFRGNTEAFF
clone size: -
D gene: -
J gene: TRBJ1-1
V gene: TRBV5-5

CDR3 DNA: TGTGCCAGCAGCCCGACAGGGAACCTCGCGGATGAGCAGTTCTTC
CDR3 protein: CASSPTGNLADEQFF
clone size: -
D gene: TRBD1
J gene: TRBJ2-1
V gene: TRBV7-8

CDR3 DNA: TGTGCCAGCAGCGAAGTGGCTACTGCGACCGGGGAGCTGTTTTTT
CDR3 protein: CASSEVATATGELFF
clone size: -
D gene: -
J gene: TRBJ2-2
V gene: TRBV7-3

CDR3 DNA: TGTGCCAGCGGGGGACAGCGAGTCTCCTACGAGCAGTACTTC
CDR3 protein: CASGGQRVSYEQYF
clone size: once
D gene: TRBD1
J gene: TRBJ2-7
V gene: TRBV6-1

CDR3 DNA: TGCAGCGCTTCCGGGCCTGAGCAGTTCTTC
CDR3 protein: CSASGPEQFF
clone size: -
D gene: -
J gene: TRBJ2-1
V gene: TRBV20-1

CDR3 DNA: TGTGCCAGCAGCTCCCCCCCCCGAGAGACCCAGTACTTC
CDR3 protein: CASSSPPRETQYF
clone size: -
D gene: -
J gene: TRBJ2-5
V gene: TRBV5-4

CDR3 DNA: TGTGCCAGCAGTTCAACAGGGACAAACGAGCAGTACTTC
CDR3 protein: CASSSTGTNEQYF
clone size: -
D gene: -
J gene: TRBJ2-7
V gene: TRBV28

CDR3 DNA: TGTGCCAGCAGTTTAGAAATAGTGACGGGTTTACGGCAGTACTTC
CDR3 protein: CASSLEIVTGLRQYF
clone size: -
D gene: -
J gene: TRBJ2-7
V gene: TRBV28

CDR3 DNA: TGTGCCAGCAGCCTACATAGGTCTAGTATCAATGAGCAGTTCTTC
CDR3 protein: CASSLHRSSINEQFF
clone size: once
D gene: -
J gene: TRBJ2-1
V gene: TRBV2